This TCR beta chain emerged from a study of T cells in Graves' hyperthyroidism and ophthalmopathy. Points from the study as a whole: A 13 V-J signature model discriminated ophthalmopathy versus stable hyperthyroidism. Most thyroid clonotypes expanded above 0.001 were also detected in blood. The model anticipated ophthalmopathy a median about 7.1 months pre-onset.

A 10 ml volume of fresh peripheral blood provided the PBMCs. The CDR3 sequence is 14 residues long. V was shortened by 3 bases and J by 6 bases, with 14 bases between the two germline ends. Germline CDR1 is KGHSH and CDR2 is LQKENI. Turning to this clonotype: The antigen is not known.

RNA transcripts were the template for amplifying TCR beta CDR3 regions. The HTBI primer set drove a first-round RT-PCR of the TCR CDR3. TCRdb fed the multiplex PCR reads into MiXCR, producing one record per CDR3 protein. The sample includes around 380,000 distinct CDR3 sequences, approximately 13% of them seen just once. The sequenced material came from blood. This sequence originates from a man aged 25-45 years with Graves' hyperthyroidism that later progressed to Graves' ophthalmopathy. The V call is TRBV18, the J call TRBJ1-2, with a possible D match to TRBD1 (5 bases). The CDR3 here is CASSPGLNPDGYTF. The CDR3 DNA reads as TGTGCCAGCTCACCGGGACTAAACCCGGATGGCTACACCTTC.